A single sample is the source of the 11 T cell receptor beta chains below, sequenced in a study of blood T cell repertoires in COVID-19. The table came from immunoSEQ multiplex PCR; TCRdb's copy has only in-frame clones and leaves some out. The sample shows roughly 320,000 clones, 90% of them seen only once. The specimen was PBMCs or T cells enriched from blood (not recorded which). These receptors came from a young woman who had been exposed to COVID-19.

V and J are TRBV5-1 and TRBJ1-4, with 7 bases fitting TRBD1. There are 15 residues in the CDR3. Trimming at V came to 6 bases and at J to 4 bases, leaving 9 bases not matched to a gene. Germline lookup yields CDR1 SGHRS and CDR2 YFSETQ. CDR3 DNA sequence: TGCGCCAGCACCACCGGGACAGCCGATAATGAAAAACTGTTTTTT. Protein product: CASTTGTADNEKLFF.

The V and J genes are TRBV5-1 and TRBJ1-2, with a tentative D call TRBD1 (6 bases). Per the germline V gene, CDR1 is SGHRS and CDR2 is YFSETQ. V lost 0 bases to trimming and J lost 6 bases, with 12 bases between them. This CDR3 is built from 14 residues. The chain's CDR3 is CASSLAWGRDGYTF. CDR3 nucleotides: TGCGCCAGCAGCTTGGCTTGGGGGCGGGATGGCTACACCTTC. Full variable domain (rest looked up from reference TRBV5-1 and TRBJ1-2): KAGVTQTPRYLIKTRGQQVTLSCSPISGHRSVSWYQQTPGQGLQFLFEYFSETQRNKGNFPGRFSGRQFSNSRSEMNVSTLELGDSALYLCASSLAWGRDGYTFGSGTRLTVV.

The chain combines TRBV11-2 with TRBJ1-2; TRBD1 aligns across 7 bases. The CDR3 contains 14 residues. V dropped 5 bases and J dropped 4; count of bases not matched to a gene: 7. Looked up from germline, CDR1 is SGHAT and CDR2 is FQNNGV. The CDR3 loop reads CASSPDRAGYGYTF. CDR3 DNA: TGTGCCAGCAGCCCCGACAGGGCAGGCTATGGCTACACCTTC.

The chain's CDR3 is CATRPGGGTEAFF. The CDR3 bases are TGCGCCACCCGCCCAGGGGGAGGCACTGAAGCTTTCTTT. The chain carries TRBV5-1 and TRBJ1-1, with 7 bases fitting TRBD1. With V trimmed by 9 bases and J by 4 bases, 9 bases remained unmatched. This CDR3 has 13 amino acids. CDR1 and CDR2 (germline): SGHRS, YFSETQ. The whole variable domain, remainder taken from reference TRBV5-1 and TRBJ1-1, is KAGVTQTPRYLIKTRGQQVTLSCSPISGHRSVSWYQQTPGQGLQFLFEYFSETQRNKGNFPGRFSGRQFSNSRSEMNVSTLELGDSALYLCATRPGGGTEAFFGQGTRLTVV.

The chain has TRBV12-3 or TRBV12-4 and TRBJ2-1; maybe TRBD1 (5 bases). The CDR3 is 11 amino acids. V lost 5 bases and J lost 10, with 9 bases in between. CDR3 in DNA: TGTGCCAGCAGTCCTGGACAAGAGCAGTTCTTC. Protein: CASSPGQEQFF.

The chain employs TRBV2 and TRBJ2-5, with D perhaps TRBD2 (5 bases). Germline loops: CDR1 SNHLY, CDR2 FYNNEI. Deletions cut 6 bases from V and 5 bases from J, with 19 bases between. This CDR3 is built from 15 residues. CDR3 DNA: TGTGCCAGCAGGGTCAGACAACGGCCGGGGGAGACCCAGTACTTC. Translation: CASRVRQRPGETQYF.

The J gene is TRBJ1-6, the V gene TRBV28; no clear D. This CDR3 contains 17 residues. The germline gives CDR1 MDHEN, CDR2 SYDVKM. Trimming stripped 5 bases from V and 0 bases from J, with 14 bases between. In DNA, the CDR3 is TGTGCCAGCAGTGCGGGTCTCGTGGGCTCCTATAATTCACCCCTCCACTTT. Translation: CASSAGLVGSYNSPLHF. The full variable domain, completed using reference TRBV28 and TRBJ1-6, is DVKVTQSSRYLVKRTGEKVFLECVQDMDHENMFWYRQDPGLGLRLIYFSYDVKMKEKGDIPEGYSVSREKKERFSLILESASTNQTSMYLCASSAGLVGSYNSPLHFGNGTRLTVT.

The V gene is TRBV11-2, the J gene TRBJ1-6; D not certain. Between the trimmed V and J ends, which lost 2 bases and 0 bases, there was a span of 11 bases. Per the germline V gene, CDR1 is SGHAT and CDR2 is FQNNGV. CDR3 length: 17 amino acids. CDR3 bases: TGTGCCAGCAGCTTAAGGCCGGACTACTCCTATAATTCACCCCTCCACTTT. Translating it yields CASSLRPDYSYNSPLHF.

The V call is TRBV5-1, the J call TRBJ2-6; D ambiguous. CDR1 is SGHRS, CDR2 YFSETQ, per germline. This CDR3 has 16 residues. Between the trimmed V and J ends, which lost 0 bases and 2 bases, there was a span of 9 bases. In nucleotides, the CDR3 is TGCGCCAGCAGCTTGGCCAATCCGGCTGGGGCCAACGTCCTGACTTTC. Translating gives CASSLANPAGANVLTF.

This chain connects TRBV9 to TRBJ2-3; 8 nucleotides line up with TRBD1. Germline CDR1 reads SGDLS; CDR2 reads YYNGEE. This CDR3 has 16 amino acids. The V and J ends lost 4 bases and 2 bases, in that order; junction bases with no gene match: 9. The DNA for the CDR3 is TGTGCCAGCAGCTTACGGACAGGGAGCAACACAGATACGCAGTATTTT. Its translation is CASSLRTGSNTDTQYF.

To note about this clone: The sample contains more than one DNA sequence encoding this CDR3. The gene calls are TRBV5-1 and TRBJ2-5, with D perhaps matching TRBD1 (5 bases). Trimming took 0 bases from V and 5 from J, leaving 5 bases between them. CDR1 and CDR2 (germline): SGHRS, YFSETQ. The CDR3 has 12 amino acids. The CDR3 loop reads CASSLAGETQYF. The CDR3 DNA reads TGCGCCAGCAGCTTGGCAGGGGAGACCCAGTACTTC.